The 25 T cell receptor beta chains below come from one sample, sequenced in a study of blood T cell repertoires in COVID-19. This table comes from immunoSEQ multiplex PCR, and its TCRdb copy is limited to in-frame clones, with some not included. The sample carries fewer than 250,000 clones, nearly 85% recorded once. The sequenced sample consisted of peripheral blood. Every receptor here comes from a human donor in a cohort sampled during active COVID-19.

The chain couples TRBV4-2 to TRBJ2-1; weak D call: TRBD2 (6 bases). Trimming left V 1 base short and J 6 bases short, with 10 bases between. Per the germline V gene, CDR1 is LGHNA and CDR2 is YNFKEQ. This CDR3 contains 14 residues. The CDR3 DNA reads TGTGCCAGCAGCCAAGTGTCACTAGCCAATGAGCAGTTCTTC. Residues: CASSQVSLANEQFF.

The V gene is TRBV12-3 or TRBV12-4, the J gene TRBJ2-3; D may be TRBD2 (6 bases). V lost 4 bases and J lost 8, with 7 bases in between. The CDR3 runs 11 residues. Here the CDR3 reads CASSWGGTQYF. DNA for the CDR3: TGTGCCAGCAGTTGGGGAGGTACGCAGTATTTT.

This rearrangement joins TRBV19 to TRBJ1-4, with 7 bases matching TRBD1. Trimming at V came to 3 bases and at J to 3 bases, leaving 4 bases not matched to a gene. The V gene's germline CDR1 is LNHDA and CDR2 SQIVND (reference sequence). This CDR3 region has 15 residues. The CDR3 sequence is CASSISGTANEKLFF. The CDR3 DNA sequence: TGTGCCAGTAGTATTTCCGGGACAGCTAATGAAAAACTGTTTTTT.

The CDR3: CASSETALYEQYF. Written as DNA, the CDR3 is TGTGCCAGCAGTGAAACAGCCCTCTACGAGCAGTACTTC. The J gene is TRBJ2-7, the V gene TRBV6-1, with no clear D. This CDR3 spans 13 amino acids. V was clipped by 2 bases and J by 3 bases, with 8 bases between them. Germline CDR1 MNHNS, CDR2 SASEGT.

V and J are TRBV11-2 and TRBJ2-7, with 7 bases aligning to TRBD1. This CDR3 region has 13 residues. Germline lookup yields CDR1 SGHAT and CDR2 FQNNGV. The V gene end was trimmed by 7 bases and the J gene end by 2 bases; junction bases not matched to a gene: 5. The chain's CDR3 is CASTLDRTYEQYF. In DNA, the CDR3 is TGTGCCAGCACCCTGGACAGGACCTACGAGCAGTACTTC.

This chain joins TRBV5-4 and TRBJ2-6, with a tentative D call TRBD1 (5 bases). Germline CDR1 SGHNT, CDR2 YYREEE (reference sequence). Trimming took off 3 bases at V and 0 bases at J, with 10 bases between the two ends. The CDR3 loop spans 16 amino acids. The CDR3 is CASSSGQDSGANVLTF. The CDR3 DNA sequence: TGTGCCAGCAGCTCTGGACAAGACTCTGGGGCCAACGTCCTGACTTTC. The full variable domain, rest sourced from reference TRBV5-4 and TRBJ2-6, is ETGVTQSPTHLIKTRGQQVTLRCSSQSGHNTVSWYQQALGQGPQFIFQYYREEENGRGNFPPRFSGLQFPNYSSELNVNALELDDSALYLCASSSGQDSGANVLTFGAGSRLTVL.

Comment on this clone: This could be a read error, since a much larger clone is one nucleotide away. Other DNA sequences of this sample code for an identical CDR3. V gene TRBV28 combines with J gene TRBJ1-2, with D perhaps TRBD1 (5 bases). CDR1 is MDHEN and CDR2 is SYDVKM in the germline V gene. The V end lost 1 base, the J end lost 5 bases, and 5 bases lay between the germline ends. The CDR3 is made up of 12 amino acids. The CDR3 DNA reads TGTGCCAGCAGTTTATCAGGGTATGGCTACACCTTC. Protein: CASSLSGYGYTF.

The chain joins TRBV28 to TRBJ1-3, with 9 bases lining up with TRBD1. CDR1 and CDR2 from the germline V gene are MDHEN and SYDVKM. The CDR3 has 17 residues. V lost 3 bases to trimming and J lost 2 bases; unmatched junction nucleotides: 8. The CDR3 here is CASSFLYRGRTGNTIYF. CDR3 nucleotides: TGTGCCAGCAGTTTCCTCTACAGGGGGCGAACTGGAAACACCATATATTTT.

This chain uses TRBV14 with TRBJ1-2, with D perhaps TRBD1 (6 bases). Looked up from germline, CDR1 is SGHDN and CDR2 is FVKESK. The CDR3 extends over 13 amino acids. Trimming shortened V by 4 bases and J by 5 bases, and 11 bases separated the two germline ends. The CDR3 sequence: CASSPGGPYGYTF. The CDR3 bases are TGTGCCAGCAGCCCGGGGGGCCCTTATGGCTACACCTTC.

This chain uses TRBV11-2 with TRBJ2-2; 8 bases are a match to TRBD1. The germline V gene has CDR1 SGHAT and CDR2 FQNNGV. This CDR3 spans 16 amino acids. J was trimmed by 7 bases and V by 4 bases; bases with no gene match: 11. CDR3 coding DNA: TGTGCCAGCAGCTATACCACAGGGGGTAGTGGCGGGGAGCTGTTTTTT. As protein: CASSYTTGGSGGELFF. Using reference TRBV11-2 and TRBJ2-2 for the parts outside the CDR3, the full variable domain is EAGVAQSPRYKIIEKRQSVAFWCNPISGHATLYWYQQILGQGPKLLIQFQNNGVVDDSQLPKDRFSAERLKGVDSTLKIQPAKLEDSAVYLCASSYTTGGSGGELFFGEGSRLTVL.

The genes are TRBV5-1 and TRBJ2-5; 8 bases are shared with TRBD2. Germline CDR1 and CDR2: SGHRS and YFSETQ. This CDR3 comprises 15 residues. With V trimmed by 0 bases and J by 5 bases, 6 bases remained unmatched. Written as DNA, the CDR3 is TGCGCCAGCAGCTTGGGAGTAGCGGGGCGGGAGACCCAGTACTTC. It codes for CASSLGVAGRETQYF.

The rearrangement uses TRBV21-1 and TRBJ2-6; the listed D gene, TRBD2, was not tested against the DNA. TRBV21-1 corresponds to a pseudogene. The CDR3 runs 23 residues. CDR3 DNA: TGTGCCAGCAGCAAAGCGAAAGACAGCTCTAAGCGGGAGGATTTATACGGGGCCAACGTCCTGACTTTC. Translation: CASSKAKDSSKREDLYGANVLTF.

Only a few counts were recorded for this clone. The CDR3 region has the DNA TGTGCCAGCAGTTTAAGGGGGCGTCGGGAAGCTTTCTTT. The encoded protein is CASSLRGRREAFF. The rearrangement joins TRBV27 to TRBJ1-1, with 7 bases fitting TRBD1. CDR1 and CDR2 (germline): MNHEY, SMNVEV (reference sequence). The CDR3 is 13 residues long. V gave up 2 bases and J gave up 8 bases; unmatched junction bases: 5.

V is TRBV13 and J is TRBJ2-7; 7 nucleotides line up with TRBD1. Germline V gene data show CDR1 as PRHDT and CDR2 as FYEKMQ (reference sequence). The junction had 9 bases not matched to a gene; V was cut back by 5 bases and J by 5 bases. The CDR3 totals 14 residues. The CDR3 protein is CASSTTDRADEQYF. CDR3 DNA: TGTGCCAGCAGCACGACCGACAGGGCGGACGAGCAGTACTTC. The variable domain in full, with the rest retrieved from reference TRBV13 and TRBJ2-7, is AAGVIQSPRHLIKEKRETATLKCYPIPRHDTVYWYQQGPGQDPQFLISFYEKMQSDKGSIPDRFSAQQFSDYHSELNMSSLELGDSALYFCASSTTDRADEQYFGPGTRLTVT.

This clone has a handful of counts. J is TRBJ2-3 and V is TRBV7-9; D unresolved. Trimming pared 5 bases from V and 0 bases from J, leaving 3 bases between. Germline V lookup: CDR1 SEHNR, CDR2 FQNEAQ (reference sequence). This CDR3 has 12 residues. In DNA, the CDR3 is TGTGCCAGCAGCCTGAGCACAGATACGCAGTATTTT. The encoded protein is CASSLSTDTQYF.

The V and J genes are TRBV9 and TRBJ2-1; 7 bases agree with TRBD2. Germline CDR1 reads SGDLS; CDR2 reads YYNGEE. CDR3 length: 15 residues. V lost 0 bases and J lost 2; bases outside the gene matches: 2. For the CDR3, the DNA is TGTGCCAGCAGCGTAGCCGGGACTACCTACAATGAGCAGTTCTTC. Translation gives CASSVAGTTYNEQFF. Supplemented by reference TRBV9 and TRBJ2-1, the full variable domain reads DSGVTQTPKHLITATGQRVTLRCSPRSGDLSVYWYQQSLDQGLQFLIQYYNGEERAKGNILERFSAQQFPDLHSELNLSSLELGDSALYFCASSVAGTTYNEQFFGPGTRLTVL.

The V call is TRBV6-5, the J call TRBJ1-5; D remains unclear. The V gene's germline CDR1 is MNHEY and CDR2 SVGAGI. This CDR3 has 13 amino acids. The V end lost 5 bases, the J end lost 6 bases, and 11 bases lay between the germline ends. CDR3 protein: CASSSVVFQPQHF. The CDR3 DNA reads as TGTGCCAGCAGTAGTGTAGTGTTTCAGCCCCAGCATTTT.

This rearrangement joins TRBV18 to TRBJ2-7, with D maybe TRBD1 (6 bases). The CDR3 loop spans 14 amino acids. CDR1 and CDR2 from the germline V gene are KGHSH and LQKENI. V was clipped by 3 bases and J by 2 bases, with 11 bases between them. The CDR3 bases are TGTGCCAGCTCACCCACTACAGGGACCTACGAGCAGTACTTC. Translation gives CASSPTTGTYEQYF.

The rearrangement joins TRBV7-9 to TRBJ2-7; D is unclear. This CDR3 comprises 11 residues. Germline CDR1 and CDR2: SEHNR and FQNEAQ (reference sequence). Trimming stripped 4 bases from V and 12 bases from J, with 13 bases between. The CDR3 nucleotides read TGTGCCAGCAGCTCTAGTAACCCGACGTACTTC. As protein: CASSSSNPTYF.

V and J are TRBV15 and TRBJ2-3, with 10 bases identical to TRBD2. The CDR3 has 15 residues. CDR1 and CDR2 (germline): LNHNV, YYDKDF (reference sequence). V was clipped by 0 bases and J by 4 bases; unmatched bases: 1. The CDR3 DNA sequence: TGTGCCACCAGCAGAGAAGCGGGGGGGGCAGATACGCAGTATTTT. As protein: CATSREAGGADTQYF.

The V call is TRBV9, the J call TRBJ2-1; D is unclear. CDR1 is SGDLS, CDR2 YYNGEE, per germline. V was shortened by 3 bases and J by 3 bases, with 16 bases between the two germline ends. The length of the CDR3 is 16 residues. Written as DNA, the CDR3 is TGTGCCAGCAGCGGCCCTTATATGGTCAGCTACAATGAGCAGTTCTTC. It specifies CASSGPYMVSYNEQFF.

This clone was counted only a few times. The rearrangement links TRBV24-1 to TRBJ1-5; D gene uncertain. Germline values: CDR1 KGHDR, CDR2 SFDVKD. There are 12 residues in the CDR3. V dropped 3 bases and J dropped 7 bases, with 6 bases sitting between them. CDR3 in DNA: TGTGCCACCAGTGATCCCTTCCAGCCCCAGCATTTT. It translates to CATSDPFQPQHF.

The rearrangement joins TRBV7-3 to TRBJ1-2; 12 bases are shared with TRBD1. The germline V gene has CDR1 SGHTA and CDR2 FQGTGA. V lost 5 bases, J lost 6 bases, and 7 bases stayed unmatched. The CDR3 length is 15 residues. The CDR3 protein is CASSQGTGGSHGYTF. CDR3 nucleotide sequence: TGTGCCAGCAGCCAAGGGACAGGGGGCTCCCATGGCTACACCTTC.

The chain employs TRBV6-4 and TRBJ2-1; D is perhaps TRBD2 (6 bases). The CDR3 is 13 amino acids. Deletions cut 1 base from V and 13 bases from J, with 14 bases between. Germline V CDR1 and CDR2: MRHNA, SNTAGT. CDR3 nucleotides: TGTGCCAGCAGTGACTGGAAGGAGGGAGAACAGTTCTTC. Protein product: CASSDWKEGEQFF.

This clone was found once. The chain links TRBV5-1 to TRBJ2-5, with D perhaps TRBD2 (6 bases). In germline, CDR1 is SGHRS, CDR2 YFSETQ. V was pared by 0 bases and J by 2 bases, with 8 bases between. The CDR3 sequence is 14 residues long. CDR3: CASSLGSGQETQYF. CDR3 sequence (DNA): TGCGCCAGCAGCTTGGGTAGCGGTCAAGAGACCCAGTACTTC.